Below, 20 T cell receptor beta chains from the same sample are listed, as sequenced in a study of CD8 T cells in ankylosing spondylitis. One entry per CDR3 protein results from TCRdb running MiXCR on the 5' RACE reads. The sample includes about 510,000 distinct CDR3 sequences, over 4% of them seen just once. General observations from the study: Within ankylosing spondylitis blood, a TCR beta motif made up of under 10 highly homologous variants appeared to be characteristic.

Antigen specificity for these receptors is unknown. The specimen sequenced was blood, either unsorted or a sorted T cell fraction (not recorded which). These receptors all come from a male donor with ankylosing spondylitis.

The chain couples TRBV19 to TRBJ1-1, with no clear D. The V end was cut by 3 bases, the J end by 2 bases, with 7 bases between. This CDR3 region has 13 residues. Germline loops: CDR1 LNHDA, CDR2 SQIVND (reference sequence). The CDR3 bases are TGTGCCAGTAGTATGATGAGAAACACTGAAGCTTTCTTT. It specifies CASSMMRNTEAFF.

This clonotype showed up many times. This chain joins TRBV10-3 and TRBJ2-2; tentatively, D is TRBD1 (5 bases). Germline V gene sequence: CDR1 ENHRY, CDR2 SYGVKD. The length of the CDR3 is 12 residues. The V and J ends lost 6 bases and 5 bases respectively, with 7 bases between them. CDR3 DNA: TGTGCCATCAGAGGGGCTACCGGGGAGCTGTTTTTT. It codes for CAIRGATGELFF.

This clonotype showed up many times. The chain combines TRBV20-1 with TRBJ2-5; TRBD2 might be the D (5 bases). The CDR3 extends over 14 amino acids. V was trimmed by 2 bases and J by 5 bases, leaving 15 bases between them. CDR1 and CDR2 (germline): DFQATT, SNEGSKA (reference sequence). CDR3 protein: CSARPKGVRETQYF. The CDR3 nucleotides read TGCAGTGCTAGACCAAAGGGAGTTCGGGAGACCCAGTACTTC.

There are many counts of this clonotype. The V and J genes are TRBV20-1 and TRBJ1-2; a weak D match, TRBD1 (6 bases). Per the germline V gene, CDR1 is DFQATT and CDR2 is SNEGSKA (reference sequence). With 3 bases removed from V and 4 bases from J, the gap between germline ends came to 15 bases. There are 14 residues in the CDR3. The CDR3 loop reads CSARGRQASYGYTF. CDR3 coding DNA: TGCAGTGCTAGGGGGCGACAGGCCTCCTATGGCTACACCTTC.

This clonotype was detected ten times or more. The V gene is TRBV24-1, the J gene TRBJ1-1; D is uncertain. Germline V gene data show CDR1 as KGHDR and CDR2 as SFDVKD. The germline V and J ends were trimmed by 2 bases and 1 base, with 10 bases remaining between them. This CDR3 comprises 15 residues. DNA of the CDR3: TGTGCCACCAGTGATTCTACAACGGGGAACACTGAAGCTTTCTTT. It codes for CATSDSTTGNTEAFF.

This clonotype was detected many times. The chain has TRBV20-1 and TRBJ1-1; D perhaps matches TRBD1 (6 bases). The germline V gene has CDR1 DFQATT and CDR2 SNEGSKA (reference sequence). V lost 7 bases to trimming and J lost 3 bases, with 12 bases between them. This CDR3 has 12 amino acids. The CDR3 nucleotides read TGCAGTGGAACGAAGGGGGACACTGAAGCTTTCTTT. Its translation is CSGTKGDTEAFF.

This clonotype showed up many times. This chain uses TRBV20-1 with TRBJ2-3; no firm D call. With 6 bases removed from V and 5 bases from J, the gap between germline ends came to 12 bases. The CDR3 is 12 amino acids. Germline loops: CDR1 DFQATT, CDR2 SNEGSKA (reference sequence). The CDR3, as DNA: TGCAGTGCCCAGATCACCGGAGATACGCAGTATTTT. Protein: CSAQITGDTQYF.

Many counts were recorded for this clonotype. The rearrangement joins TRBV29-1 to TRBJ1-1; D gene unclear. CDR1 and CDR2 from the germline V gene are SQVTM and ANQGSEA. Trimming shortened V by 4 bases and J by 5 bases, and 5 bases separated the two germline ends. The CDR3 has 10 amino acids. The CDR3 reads CSVGRTEAFF. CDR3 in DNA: TGCAGCGTTGGAAGGACTGAAGCTTTCTTT.

The DNA of the CDR3 is TGTGCCAGCTCACCAGGCAGTCAAAACACTGAAGCTTTCTTT. This sequence encodes CASSPGSQNTEAFF. The J gene is TRBJ1-1, the V gene TRBV18; D is ambiguous. This CDR3 spans 14 amino acids. The ends were cut back, 2 bases at V and 2 bases at J, with 9 bases in the middle. Germline assignment: CDR1 KGHSH and CDR2 LQKENI.

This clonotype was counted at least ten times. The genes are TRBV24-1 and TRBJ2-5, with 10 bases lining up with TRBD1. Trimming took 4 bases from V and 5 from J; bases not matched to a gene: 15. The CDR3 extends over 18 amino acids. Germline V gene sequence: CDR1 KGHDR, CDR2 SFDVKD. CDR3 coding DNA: TGTGCCACCAGTGACGCCTCGCCAACTCTGGGACAGGGGGAGACCCAGTACTTC. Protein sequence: CATSDASPTLGQGETQYF.

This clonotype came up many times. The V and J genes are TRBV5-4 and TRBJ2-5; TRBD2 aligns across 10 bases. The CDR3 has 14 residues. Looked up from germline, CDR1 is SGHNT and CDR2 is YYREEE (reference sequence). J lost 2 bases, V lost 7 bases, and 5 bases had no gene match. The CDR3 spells CASGTLAGQETQYF. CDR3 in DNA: TGTGCCAGCGGGACACTAGCGGGGCAAGAGACCCAGTACTTC.

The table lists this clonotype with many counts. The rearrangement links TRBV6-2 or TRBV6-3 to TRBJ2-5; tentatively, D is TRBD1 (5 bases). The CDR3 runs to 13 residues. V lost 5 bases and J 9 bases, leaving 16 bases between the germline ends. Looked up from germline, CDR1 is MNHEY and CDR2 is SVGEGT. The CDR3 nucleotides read TGTGCCAGCAGTCCAGGGAACGCTGTGTCCCAGTACTTC. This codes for CASSPGNAVSQYF.

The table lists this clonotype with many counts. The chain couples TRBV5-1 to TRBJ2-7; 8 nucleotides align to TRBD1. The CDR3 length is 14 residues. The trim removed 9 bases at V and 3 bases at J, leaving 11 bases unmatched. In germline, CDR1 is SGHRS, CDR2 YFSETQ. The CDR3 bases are TGCGCCACCTCCCGGACAGGGTCTGACTACGAGCAGTACTTC. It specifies CATSRTGSDYEQYF.

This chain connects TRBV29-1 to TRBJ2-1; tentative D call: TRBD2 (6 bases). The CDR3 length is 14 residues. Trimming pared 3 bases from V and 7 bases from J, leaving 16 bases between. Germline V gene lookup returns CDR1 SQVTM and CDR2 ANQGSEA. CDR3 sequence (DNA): TGCAGCGTTGATAGGGACTCCCCCGGGAATGAGCAGTTCTTC. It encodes CSVDRDSPGNEQFF.

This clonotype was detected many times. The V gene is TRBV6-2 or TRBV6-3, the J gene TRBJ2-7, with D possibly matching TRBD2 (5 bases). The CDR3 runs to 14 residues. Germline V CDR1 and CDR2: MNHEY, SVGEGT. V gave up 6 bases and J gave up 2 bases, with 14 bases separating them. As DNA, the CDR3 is TGTGCCAGCAGCCCTGGACTGACGACCTACGAGCAGTACTTC. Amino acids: CASSPGLTTYEQYF.

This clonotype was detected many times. The CDR3 DNA follows: TGTGCCAGCAGCTTAAATAGCGGGGGGGGCACAGATACGCAGTATTTT. Translation: CASSLNSGGGTDTQYF. The gene calls are TRBV7-3 and TRBJ2-3; 11 bases align to TRBD2. V gave up 1 base and J gave up 1 base; unmatched junction bases: 1. Germline V gene sequence: CDR1 SGHTA, CDR2 FQGTGA. The length of the CDR3 is 16 residues.

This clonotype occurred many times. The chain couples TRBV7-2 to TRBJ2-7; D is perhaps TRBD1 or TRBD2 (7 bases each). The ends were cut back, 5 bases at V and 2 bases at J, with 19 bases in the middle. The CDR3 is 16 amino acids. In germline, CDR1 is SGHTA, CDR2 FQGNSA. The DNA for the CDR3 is TGTGCCAGCAGCCCCCACAGGGGAGGGAGCCCCTACGAGCAGTACTTC. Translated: CASSPHRGGSPYEQYF. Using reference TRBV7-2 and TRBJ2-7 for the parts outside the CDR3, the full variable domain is GAGVSQSPSNKVTEKGKDVELRCDPISGHTALYWYRQSLGQGLEFLIYFQGNSAPDKSGLPSDRFSAERTGGSVSTLTIQRTQQEDSAVYLCASSPHRGGSPYEQYFGPGTRLTVT.

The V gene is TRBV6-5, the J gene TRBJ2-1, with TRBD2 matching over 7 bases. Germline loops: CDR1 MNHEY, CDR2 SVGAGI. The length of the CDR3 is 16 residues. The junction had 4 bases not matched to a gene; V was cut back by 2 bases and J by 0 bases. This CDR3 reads CASSYGGTTSYNEQFF. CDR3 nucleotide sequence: TGTGCCAGCAGTTACGGTGGGACTACCTCCTACAATGAGCAGTTCTTC.

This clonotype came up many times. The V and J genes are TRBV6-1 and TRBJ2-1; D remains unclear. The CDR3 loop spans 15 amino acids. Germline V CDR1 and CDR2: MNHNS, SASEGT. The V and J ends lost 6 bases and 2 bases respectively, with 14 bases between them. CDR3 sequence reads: CASSPLVGPYNEQFF. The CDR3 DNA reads TGTGCCAGCAGCCCATTGGTCGGTCCCTACAATGAGCAGTTCTTC.

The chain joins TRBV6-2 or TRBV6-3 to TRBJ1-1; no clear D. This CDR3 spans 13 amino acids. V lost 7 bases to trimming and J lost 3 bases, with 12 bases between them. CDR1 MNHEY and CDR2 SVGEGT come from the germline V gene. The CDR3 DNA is TGTGCCAGCACCGTGCAAATCGACACTGAAGCTTTCTTT. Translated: CASTVQIDTEAFF.